This T cell receptor (beta chain) was recorded in a study of blood T cell repertoires in COVID-19. There are 13 residues in the CDR3. The germline CDR1 and CDR2 sequences are SNHLY and FYNNEI. The trim removed 4 bases at V and 5 bases at J, leaving 3 bases unmatched. Generated by immunoSEQ multiplex PCR, the TCRdb table keeps only in-frame clones and is missing some. Found here are 350,000 to 400,000 clones, 75% to 90% of them singletons; the top ten hold roughly 7.1%. The TCR was taken from a woman aged 60-75 years with COVID-19, enrolled during active disease. The sequenced sample was peripheral blood. V gene TRBV2 combines with J gene TRBJ2-5; 8 bases line up with TRBD1. The CDR3 nucleotides are TGTGCCAGCAGTGCCAGGGGGCGGGAGACCCAGTACTTC. Its protein product is CASSARGRETQYF.